Below, one TCR beta chain is given with its context. As yet, its antigen is unknown. This entry is derived from a study of cytomegalovirus exposure and HLA in healthy donors. Study-wide findings and caveats: A list of around 150 TCR beta chains associated with cytomegalovirus was given. Donor immune exposure was known only as CMV serostatus.

The CDR3 extends over 19 amino acids. Germline CDR1 MNHNS, CDR2 SASEGT. Trimming took off 1 base at V and 1 base at J, with 20 bases between the two ends. The PCR made use of 60 Vbeta and 13 Jbeta primers. Sequencing used immunoSEQ multiplex PCR; TCRdb keeps in-frame clones, though not all of them. The sample carries 50,000 to 60,000 clones, 75% to 85% recorded once. Material for sequencing was PBMCs. The clonotype was recovered from a female donor in good health and CMV-seronegative. The chain has TRBV6-1 and TRBJ1-5, with a possible D match to TRBD1 (5 bases). The CDR3 DNA reads as TGTGCCAGCAGTGAAGAGGCAGGGTTTATCCTGAGGAGCAATCAGCCCCAGCATTTT. Translating it yields CASSEEAGFILRSNQPQHF.